The clone carrying this TCR beta chain was counted between two and nine times. Trimming removed 4 bases at V and 5 bases at J, with 14 bases between. The CDR3 extends over 14 amino acids. The germline gives CDR1 MDHEN, CDR2 SYDVKM. These data are taken from a study of blood T cell repertoires in COVID-19. Sequencing was performed with immunoSEQ multiplex PCR; in TCRdb, only in-frame clones are kept and a portion is missing. The table includes under 45,000 clones, about 85% detected once. The V gene is TRBV28, the J gene TRBJ1-2, with a possible D match to TRBD1 (5 bases). The sequence was collected from a man between 60 and 75 years old with active or convalescent COVID-19. Sequenced input: peripheral blood. CDR3 DNA: TGTGCCAGCAGTTCCCTGGACGGGGGATATGGCTACACCTTC. Its protein is CASSSLDGGYGYTF.